Listed below are T cell receptor beta chains from one sample, sequenced in a study of cytomegalovirus exposure and HLA in healthy donors. Clones were read by immunoSEQ multiplex PCR, and TCRdb kept only the in-frame ones, dropping some. The sample lists some 140,000 clones; about 80% were seen once. Sequenced input: PBMCs. The receptor set was obtained from a man younger than 45 in good health and CMV-seropositive. Each CDR3 is given with its conserved first and last residue. The D gene is left open where the match is weak. A clone size is listed for some rows: how often the clone was seen (once, few, many), or a class if it is expanded.

cdr3_nt | cdr3_aa | clone_size | v_call | d_call | j_call
TGTGCCAGCAGTACGGGACAGGGTCGCTACGAGCAGTACTTC | CASSTGQGRYEQYF | few | TRBV2 | TRBD1 | TRBJ2-7
TGTGCCAGCAGTGTCCGGGAGCTGAGGACTACGCAGTATTTT | CASSVRELRTTQYF | . | TRBV2 | . | TRBJ2-3
TGTGCCAGCAGCTTGGAGGGGAAGGAGCTGTTTTTT | CASSLEGKELFF | . | TRBV5-4 | . | TRBJ2-2
TGTGCCAGCAGCTCTGGTCCGAACAGGGTAGATCGAGAGACCCAGTACTTC | CASSSGPNRVDRETQYF | . | TRBV7-2 | . | TRBJ2-5
TGTGCCAGCAGGGAACCACCAAGGGGGAGACAGGGGGCGGGCTCCCCTGAAGCTTTCTTT | CASREPPRGRQGAGSPEAFF | . | TRBV6-4 | TRBD1 | TRBJ1-1
TGTGCCAGCAGACCGCAAGAGGAGACTAGCGGCCCCGATTTT | CASRPQEETSGPDF | . | TRBV7-9 | TRBD2 | TRBJ2-3
TGTGCCAGCAGCTTAGAGCTTCCGTTTCGGGGGGCGGGGGAGCAGTACTTC | CASSLELPFRGAGEQYF | . | TRBV11-2 | . | TRBJ2-7
TGCGCCAGCAGCATCAGGGGCGCGAGCGCTGAAGCTTTCTTT | CASSIRGASAEAFF | once | TRBV5-1 | . | TRBJ1-1
TGTGCCTGGTCCGGGACAGGGGTCGCCGAGCAGTACTTC | CAWSGTGVAEQYF | once | TRBV30 | TRBD1 | TRBJ2-7
TGTGCCAGCAGTGCTAGGCCAACTAGCACAGATACGCAGTATTTT | CASSARPTSTDTQYF | . | TRBV2 | . | TRBJ2-3
TGTGCCAGCAGCTTTCAAGCTAGCGGGTTCACAGATACGCAGTATTTT | CASSFQASGFTDTQYF | . | TRBV7-3 | TRBD2 | TRBJ2-3
TGTGCCAGCCGGGGACAGGGGGCGTATGGCTACACCTTC | CASRGQGAYGYTF | . | TRBV6-1 | TRBD1 | TRBJ1-2
TGTGCCAGCAGCCAAGATGGGACACCGACCTACGAGCAGTACTTC | CASSQDGTPTYEQYF | . | TRBV4-2 | . | TRBJ2-7
TGTGCCAGCAGCCCTATCATAGCAACTGAAGCTTTCTTT | CASSPIIATEAFF | few | TRBV5-5 | . | TRBJ1-1
TGCGCCAGCAGTCAATCGCCCAGCGGGAGGGCCAATGGGCAGTTCTTC | CASSQSPSGRANGQFF | . | TRBV23-1 | TRBD2 | TRBJ2-1
TGTGCCAGCAGCCCCACTAGCGGCGGTGAGACCCAGTACTTC | CASSPTSGGETQYF | . | TRBV5-4 | TRBD2 | TRBJ2-5
TGTGCCAGCATCGAGACTAGCGGGAGGGAGACCCAGTACTTC | CASIETSGRETQYF | . | TRBV6-6 | TRBD2 | TRBJ2-5
TGTGCCAGCAGTGAAAATGGACTAGCGGGAAATGCGCAGTATTTT | CASSENGLAGNAQYF | . | TRBV2 | TRBD2 | TRBJ2-3
TGCGCCAGCAGCCAAGAGGGCGGGGGCCGCCACGAGCAGTACTTC | CASSQEGGGRHEQYF | . | TRBV4-1 | . | TRBJ2-7
TGTGCCAGTGAGGTCCAAGCGGGAGCCACAGATACGCAGTATTTT | CASEVQAGATDTQYF | . | TRBV19 | TRBD2 | TRBJ2-3
TGCGCCAGCAGTGAGTCACATAGCGGGAGCTACAATGAGCAGTTCTTC | CASSESHSGSYNEQFF | once | TRBV10-2 | TRBD2 | TRBJ2-1
TGTGCCAGCAGCATTGGGACAGGGAAATACAATGAGCAGTTCTTC | CASSIGTGKYNEQFF | . | TRBV5-8 | TRBD1 | TRBJ2-1
TGTGCCAGCAGCTTAGGAGGGAGCTACGAGCAGTACTTC | CASSLGGSYEQYF | . | TRBV13 | . | TRBJ2-7
TGCAGCGTCCAAACCGGACAGTGGCCAGGGCAGTACTTC | CSVQTGQWPGQYF | . | TRBV29-1 | . | TRBJ2-5
TGTGCCAGCTCCTTATCTATAAATGAGCAGTTCTTC | CASSLSINEQFF | few | TRBV5-4 | . | TRBJ2-1
TGTGCCAGCAGTTATGGCGGGAGGACGTTAAGAGAGCAGTACTTC | CASSYGGRTLREQYF | . | TRBV28 | TRBD2 | TRBJ2-7
TGTGCCACCAGCAGAGTGGGGGCAGGGGCTCAGCCCCAGCATTTT | CATSRVGAGAQPQHF | . | TRBV15 | . | TRBJ1-5
TGTGCCAGCAGACCTAGCTCCTACAATGAGCAGTTCTTC | CASRPSSYNEQFF | . | TRBV28 | . | TRBJ2-1
TGTGCCAGCAGCCACAGGGAATTTACTTACGAGCAGTACTTC | CASSHREFTYEQYF | . | TRBV7-9 | . | TRBJ2-7
TGTGCCAGCAGGGAGACAGGGGCCGGGGGCTACACCTTC | CASRETGAGGYTF | . | TRBV6-1 | TRBD1 | TRBJ1-2
TGTGCCAGCAAACTTCAGGGAGGTGGAAACACCATATATTTT | CASKLQGGGNTIYF | few | TRBV28 | . | TRBJ1-3
TGTGCCAGCTCACCCAACTTCGGGGGTAACACTGAAGCTTTCTTT | CASSPNFGGNTEAFF | few | TRBV18 | . | TRBJ1-1
TGTGCCAGTAGTCAGTCGGCGGGCGGGGAGCTGTTTTTT | CASSQSAGGELFF | few | TRBV19 | . | TRBJ2-2
TGTGCCAGCAGCTTGGTCACAGGGGTCGGGGAGCTGTTTTTT | CASSLVTGVGELFF | . | TRBV5-6 | TRBD1 | TRBJ2-2
TGTGCCAGCAGGGACAGGGCCTCCTACGAGCAGTACTTC | CASRDRASYEQYF | once | TRBV27 | TRBD1 | TRBJ2-7
TGTGCCAGTAGTGCCGACAGGGACAATGAGCAGTTCTTC | CASSADRDNEQFF | . | TRBV19 | TRBD1 | TRBJ2-1
TGTGCCAGCAGCGCTACTAGCGGGTCGGGGCAGTATTTT | CASSATSGSGQYF | . | TRBV2 | TRBD2 | TRBJ2-3
TGTGCCAGCAGCCTTCAGGGTAAATCCTACGAGCAGTACTTC | CASSLQGKSYEQYF | . | TRBV5-5 | . | TRBJ2-7
TGTGCCAGCAGTCGTTGGACTAGCGGCACCTACAATGAGCAGTTCTTC | CASSRWTSGTYNEQFF | . | TRBV28 | TRBD2 | TRBJ2-1
TGTGCCAGCAGGGACTTCTACAATGAGCAGTTCTTC | CASRDFYNEQFF | . | TRBV27 | . | TRBJ2-1
TGTGCCACCAGCAGAGTGATTAGCATCGGAGAGACCCAGTACTTC | CATSRVISIGETQYF | . | TRBV15 | . | TRBJ2-5
TGTGCCAGCTCCCTAGATACGCAGTATTTT | CASSLDTQYF | once | TRBV18 | . | TRBJ2-3
TGTGCCAGCAGCTTAGGACTAGCGGGAGGGGACGGGGAGCTGTTTTTT | CASSLGLAGGDGELFF | . | TRBV7-2 | TRBD2 | TRBJ2-2
TGTGCCAGCAGCCCAGGGTTAGGTTCGCAGTATTTT | CASSPGLGSQYF | . | TRBV6-6 | . | TRBJ2-3
TGTGCCAGCAGCTTGAGACAGGGTTCGTTCAATGAGCAGTTCTTC | CASSLRQGSFNEQFF | . | TRBV7-2 | TRBD1 | TRBJ2-1
TGTGCCAGCAGCCAAGATGTGCGGGCAGGGGCCAACGTCCTGACTTTC | CASSQDVRAGANVLTF | once | TRBV4-2 | . | TRBJ2-6
TGTGCCAGTAGTATAGATCCGGGACTAGCGGGAGTAGTCGATGAGCAGTTCTTC | CASSIDPGLAGVVDEQFF | . | TRBV19 | TRBD2 | TRBJ2-1
TGCGCCAGCAGCTCGTGGACAGGGAGGTCTGAAGCTTTCTTT | CASSSWTGRSEAFF | . | TRBV5-1 | TRBD1 | TRBJ1-1
TGTGCCACCAACTCACCGGGACTAGCGGGGACCTACAATGAGCAGTTCTTC | CATNSPGLAGTYNEQFF | . | TRBV15 | TRBD2 | TRBJ2-1
TGTGCCACCATGAGGGGACAGAGCAGGAGCGAGCAGTACTTC | CATMRGQSRSEQYF | once | TRBV15 | TRBD1 | TRBJ2-7
TGCAGCGTTGAAGCTCGCAACAGGGGGCAGCGGGCGCAGTATTTT | CSVEARNRGQRAQYF | . | TRBV29-1 | TRBD1 | TRBJ2-3
TGTGCCAGCAGCCAAGACGGACTAGCGGGAGTCTCCTACAATGAGCAGTTCTTC | CASSQDGLAGVSYNEQFF | . | TRBV5-4 | TRBD2 | TRBJ2-1
TGCGCCAGCAGTAGGGGCGGGAGAGGGGATACGCAGTATTTT | CASSRGGRGDTQYF | once | TRBV10-2 | TRBD2 | TRBJ2-3
TGTGCCAGCAGCTTAGGTCAGGGTGAGACCCAGTACTTC | CASSLGQGETQYF | . | TRBV11-2 | . | TRBJ2-5
TGCGCCAGCAGCTTGGCCGGGACTAGCTCAGATACGCAGTATTTT | CASSLAGTSSDTQYF | . | TRBV5-1 | TRBD2 | TRBJ2-3
TGCGCCAGCAGCTCCGGGACGGGGGACGGTGGCGAAAAACTGTTTTTT | CASSSGTGDGGEKLFF | . | TRBV5-1 | . | TRBJ1-4
TGTGCCAGCAGCTTAGGGACCCGGACAGGGGTTTCAGATACGCAGTATTTT | CASSLGTRTGVSDTQYF | . | TRBV13 | TRBD1 | TRBJ2-3
TGTGCCAGCAGTTTCCGAGACAGGGTCTTAAAAGGGCAGTTCTTC | CASSFRDRVLKGQFF | . | TRBV28 | TRBD1 | TRBJ2-1
TGTGCCAGCTCACCAGGGACAACCGGGGAGCTGTTTTTT | CASSPGTTGELFF | . | TRBV18 | . | TRBJ2-2